This TCR beta chain was identified during a study of OX40 agonist ivuxolimab in advanced cancers. On the study more broadly: Of mixed ages from about 23 to 85 and averaging around 60 years, the group was approximately 80% male.

Profiling relied on immunoSEQ multiplex PCR, and the TCRdb table lists in-frame clones only, not all of them. The sample lists roughly 34,000 clones, around 80% occurring once. The cohort excluded patients with autoimmune disease history or systemic immunosuppression. Worth noting for this clone: Its antigen is currently unknown.

Notes on the study in general: At doses 0.1 to 3.0 mg/kg, CD4+ and CD8+ clones expanded. Low normalized clonal expansion also occurred in some nonresponding patients.

The source was CD4+ or CD8+ T cells sorted from blood, collected in a trial of the OX40 agonist ivuxolimab. This TCR derives from an adult with an advanced solid tumor such as melanoma, head and neck, liver or kidney cancer.

CDR3 sequence reads: CASSQDPTVTDTQYF. As DNA, the CDR3 is TGCGCCAGCAGCCAAGACCCTACAGTTACAGATACGCAGTATTTT. V gene TRBV4-1 combines with J gene TRBJ2-3; no clear D. This CDR3 is built from 15 residues. V was cut by 0 bases and J by 3 bases, with 10 bases left in between. The germline gives CDR1 MGHRA, CDR2 YSYEKL.